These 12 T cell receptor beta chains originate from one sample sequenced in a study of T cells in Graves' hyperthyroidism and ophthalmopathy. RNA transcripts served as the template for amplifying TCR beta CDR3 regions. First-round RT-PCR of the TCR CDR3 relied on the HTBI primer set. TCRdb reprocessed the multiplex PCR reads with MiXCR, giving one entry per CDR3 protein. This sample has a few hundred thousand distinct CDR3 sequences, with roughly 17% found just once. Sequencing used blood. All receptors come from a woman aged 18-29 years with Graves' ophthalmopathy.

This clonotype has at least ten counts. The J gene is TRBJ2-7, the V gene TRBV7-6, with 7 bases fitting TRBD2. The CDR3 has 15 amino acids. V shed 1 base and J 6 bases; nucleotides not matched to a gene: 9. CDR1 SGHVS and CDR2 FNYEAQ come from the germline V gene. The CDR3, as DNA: TGTGCCAGCAGCTTAGGTATGGGGGGGACCGCCGAGCAGTACTTC. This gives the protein CASSLGMGGTAEQYF.

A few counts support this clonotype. Here the CDR3 DNA reads TGTGCCAGCAGTTCCCCTTATAATTCACCCCTCCACTTT. Protein sequence: CASSSPYNSPLHF. V and J are TRBV27 and TRBJ1-6; D not resolved. Germline CDR1 and CDR2: MNHEY and SMNVEV (reference sequence). Trimming pared 4 bases from V and 4 bases from J, leaving 5 bases between. The CDR3 spans 13 residues.

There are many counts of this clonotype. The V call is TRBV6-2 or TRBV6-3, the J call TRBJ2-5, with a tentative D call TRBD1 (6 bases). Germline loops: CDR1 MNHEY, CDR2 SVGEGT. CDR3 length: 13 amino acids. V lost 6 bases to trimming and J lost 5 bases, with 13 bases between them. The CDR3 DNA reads TGTGCCAGCAGACCCACAGGGTTTGAGACCCAGTACTTC. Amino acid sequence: CASRPTGFETQYF.

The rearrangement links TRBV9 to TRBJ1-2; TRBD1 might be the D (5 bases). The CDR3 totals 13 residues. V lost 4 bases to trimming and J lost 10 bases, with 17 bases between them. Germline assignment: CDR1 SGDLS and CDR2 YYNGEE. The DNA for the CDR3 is TGTGCCAGCAGCTTTAATAGTGGGGGGGACTACACCTTC. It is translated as CASSFNSGGDYTF.

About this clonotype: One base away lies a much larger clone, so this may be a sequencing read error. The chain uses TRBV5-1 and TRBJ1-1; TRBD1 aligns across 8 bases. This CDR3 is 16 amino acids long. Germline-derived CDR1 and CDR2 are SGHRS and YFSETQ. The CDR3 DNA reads TGCGTCAGCAGCTTGAGCAGGGGGCAAGCGAACACTGAAGCTTTCTTT. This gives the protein CVSSLSRGQANTEAFF.

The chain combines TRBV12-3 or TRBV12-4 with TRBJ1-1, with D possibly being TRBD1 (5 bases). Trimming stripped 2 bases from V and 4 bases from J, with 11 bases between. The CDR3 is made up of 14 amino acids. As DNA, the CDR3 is TGTGCCAGCAGTTTACCAGGGAGGGGCACTGAAGCTTTCTTT. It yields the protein CASSLPGRGTEAFF.

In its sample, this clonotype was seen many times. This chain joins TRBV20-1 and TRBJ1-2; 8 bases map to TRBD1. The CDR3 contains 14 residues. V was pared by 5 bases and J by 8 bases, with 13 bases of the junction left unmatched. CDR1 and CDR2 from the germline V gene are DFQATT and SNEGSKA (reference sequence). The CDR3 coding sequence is TGCAGTGCTTACACTCAGGACAGGGTGCGAGGCTACACCTTC. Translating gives CSAYTQDRVRGYTF.

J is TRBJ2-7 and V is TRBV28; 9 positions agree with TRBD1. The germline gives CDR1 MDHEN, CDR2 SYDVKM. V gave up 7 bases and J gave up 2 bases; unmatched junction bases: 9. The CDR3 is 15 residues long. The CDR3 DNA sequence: TGTGCCAGCAAGAGACCCGGGACAGGGACCTACGAGCAGTACTTC. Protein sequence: CASKRPGTGTYEQYF. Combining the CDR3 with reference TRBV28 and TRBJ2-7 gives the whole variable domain DVKVTQSSRYLVKRTGEKVFLECVQDMDHENMFWYRQDPGLGLRLIYFSYDVKMKEKGDIPEGYSVSREKKERFSLILESASTNQTSMYLCASKRPGTGTYEQYFGPGTRLTVT.

The CDR3 DNA follows: TGTGCCAGCAGCTTAACAGGGTCCGCGTCTTTCTTT. Protein product: CASSLTGSASFF. This chain connects TRBV7-8 to TRBJ1-1; a weak D match, TRBD1 (6 bases). CDR3 length: 12 amino acids. Germline V gives CDR1 SGHVS, CDR2 FQNEAQ. V gave up 2 bases and J gave up 12 bases, with 13 bases separating them.

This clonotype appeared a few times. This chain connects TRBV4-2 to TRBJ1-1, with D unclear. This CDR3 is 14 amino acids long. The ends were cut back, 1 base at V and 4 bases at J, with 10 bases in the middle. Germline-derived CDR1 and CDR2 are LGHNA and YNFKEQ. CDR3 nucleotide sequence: TGTGCCAGCAGCCAAGGAGGGTACTCCACTGAAGCTTTCTTT. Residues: CASSQGGYSTEAFF.

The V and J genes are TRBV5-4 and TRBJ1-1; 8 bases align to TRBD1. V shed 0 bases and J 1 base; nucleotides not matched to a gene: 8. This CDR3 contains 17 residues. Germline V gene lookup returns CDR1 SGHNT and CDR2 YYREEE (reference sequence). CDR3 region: CASSLGGGGQENTEAFF. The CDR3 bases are TGTGCCAGCAGCTTGGGTGGGGGGGGACAGGAGAACACTGAAGCTTTCTTT.

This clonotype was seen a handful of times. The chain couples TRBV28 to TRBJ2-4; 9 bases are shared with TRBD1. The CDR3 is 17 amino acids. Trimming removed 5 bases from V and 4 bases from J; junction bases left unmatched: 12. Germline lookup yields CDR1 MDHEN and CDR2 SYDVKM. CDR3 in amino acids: CASSRTGDPHIKNIQYF. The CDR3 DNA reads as TGTGCCAGCAGTCGGACAGGGGACCCACATATAAAAAACATTCAGTACTTC.